The 12 T cell receptor beta chains given below trace back to one sample, sequenced in a study of blood T cells in healthy people across ages (dated by TCRdb to about 2015). Receptor libraries were prepared by 5' RACE. The sample was run on an Illumina HiSeq 2500. A second roughly 6 to 12 cycle PCR used a sample-barcoded 5' primer and a J-beta primer mix. Using fastp trimming at Q25 and MiXCR clonotype assembly, TCRdb reanalyzed the public sequencing data and kept in-frame beta chains. CDR3 protein sequences are deduplicated, and each keeps its most common genes and DNA. The sample includes roughly 1,500,000 distinct CDR3 sequences, with about 40% observed a single time. Together, the top ten hold 7% to 9% of the sample. The sample was blood. Every receptor here comes from a woman aged 18-30 years in good health.

This clonotype was recorded many times. This sequence joins TRBV7-2 and TRBJ2-3; 10 bases line up with TRBD2. The CDR3 loop spans 14 amino acids. The germline V gene has CDR1 SGHTA and CDR2 FQGNSA. The J segment lost 5 bases and the V segment lost 3 bases, leaving 2 bases of the junction unmatched. CDR3 nucleotide sequence: TGTGCCAGCAGCTTGGCTAGCGGGAGAGATACGCAGTATTTT. Amino acid sequence: CASSLASGRDTQYF.

The chain employs TRBV12-3 or TRBV12-4 and TRBJ2-4; D might be TRBD2 (6 bases). The J call may be in error: the DNA end matches TRBJ2-7 better. The CDR3 contains 14 residues. The CDR3 coding sequence is TGTGCCAGCCGTGATGCGGGGAAGGGCGACGAGCAGTACTTC. It encodes CASRDAGKGDEQYF.

This sequence joins TRBV20-1 and TRBJ1-4; D possibly corresponds to TRBD1 (6 bases). CDR1 is DFQATT, CDR2 SNEGSKA, per germline (reference sequence). The CDR3 contains 16 residues. Between the trimmed V and J ends, which lost 0 bases and 8 bases, there was a span of 19 bases. CDR3 coding DNA: TGCAGTGCTAGAGAAATGACAGGTCGGGTTGAGGAAAAACTGTTTTTT. It specifies CSAREMTGRVEEKLFF.

The CDR3 sequence: CASSQTVTNTGELFF. In DNA form, the CDR3 reads TGTGCCAGCAGCCAGACAGTTACGAACACCGGGGAGCTGTTTTTT. V and J are TRBV3-1 and TRBJ2-2; D might be TRBD1 (5 bases). Per the germline V gene, CDR1 is LGHDT and CDR2 is YNNKEL (reference sequence). V was trimmed by 3 bases and J by 0 bases, leaving 8 bases between them. The CDR3 length is 15 residues.

The chain carries TRBV3-1 and TRBJ1-2; weak D call: TRBD1 (5 bases). The length of the CDR3 is 14 residues. Germline CDR1 reads LGHDT; CDR2 reads YNNKEL (reference sequence). V dropped 2 bases and J dropped 5 bases, with 12 bases sitting between them. The CDR3 here is CASSQSTEGYGYTF. The CDR3 nucleotides read TGTGCCAGCAGCCAATCGACGGAGGGGTATGGCTACACCTTC.

The genes are TRBV20-1 and TRBJ2-1; 11 positions match TRBD2. The germline CDR1 and CDR2 sequences are DFQATT and SNEGSKA (reference sequence). This CDR3 has 15 amino acids. V was clipped by 2 bases and J by 7 bases; unmatched bases: 7. CDR3 loop: CSARSTSGSPNEQFF. The CDR3 DNA reads as TGCAGTGCTAGATCAACTAGCGGGAGTCCAAATGAGCAGTTCTTC.

The rearrangement links TRBV24-1 to TRBJ2-3; D perhaps matches TRBD2 (5 bases). The germline CDR1 and CDR2 sequences are KGHDR and SFDVKD. The CDR3 totals 14 residues. V was trimmed by 5 bases and J by 1 base, leaving 9 bases between them. CDR3 nucleotides: TGTGCCACCAGTGGCCGGGGAGGCACAGATACGCAGTATTTT. It translates to CATSGRGGTDTQYF.

This clonotype was seen more than once but under ten times. The CDR3: CASSQESSVNEQFF. DNA of the CDR3: TGCGCCAGCAGCCAAGAATCTAGTGTCAATGAGCAGTTCTTC. J is TRBJ2-1 and V is TRBV4-1; D is undetermined. The CDR3 loop spans 14 amino acids. V lost 0 bases, J lost 6 bases, and 9 bases lay in between. Germline V gives CDR1 MGHRA, CDR2 YSYEKL.

This clonotype was picked up a small number of times. The V gene is TRBV2, the J gene TRBJ1-2; 7 bases fit TRBD1. Germline V lookup: CDR1 SNHLY, CDR2 FYNNEI. With V trimmed by 3 bases and J by 6 bases, 7 bases remained unmatched. This CDR3 comprises 14 residues. The CDR3 DNA reads TGTGCCAGCAGTGACCAGGGGGAAATAAATGGCTACACCTTC. It is translated as CASSDQGEINGYTF.

The rearrangement uses TRBV6-5 and TRBJ2-5, with TRBD2 matching over 7 bases. Germline V gene lookup returns CDR1 MNHEY and CDR2 SVGAGI. With 0 bases clipped from V and 5 bases from J, the junction kept 9 bases outside the gene matches. The CDR3 is 16 amino acids. The CDR3 sequence is CASSYSPGLRGETQYF. CDR3 DNA sequence: TGTGCCAGCAGTTACTCCCCGGGACTAAGGGGTGAGACCCAGTACTTC.

This clonotype has just a few counts. The rearrangement joins TRBV4-1 to TRBJ1-5; maybe TRBD1 (6 bases). This CDR3 region has 17 residues. The germline V gene has CDR1 MGHRA and CDR2 YSYEKL. Trimming pared 0 bases from V and 4 bases from J, leaving 16 bases between. The CDR3 reads CASSQDLIEGVNQPQHF. Written as DNA, the CDR3 is TGCGCCAGCAGCCAAGATCTGATCGAGGGGGTAAATCAGCCCCAGCATTTT.

This clonotype was seen a few times. The rearrangement uses TRBV4-1 and TRBJ2-4; 12 bases map to TRBD2. This CDR3 contains 17 residues. Germline lookup yields CDR1 MGHRA and CDR2 YSYEKL. Unmatched junction bases numbered 5, after V lost 1 base and J lost 4 bases. Here the CDR3 DNA reads TGCGCCAGCAGCCAAGGCGGACTAGCGGGAACTAAAAACATTCAGTACTTC. Residues: CASSQGGLAGTKNIQYF.